This T cell receptor (beta chain) was recovered during a study of tumor and adjacent non-tumor tissue in lung cancer (dated by TCRdb to the late 2010s). The study in broad terms: Patients with adenocarcinoma (about twelve), squamous cell carcinoma (2) and small cell lung cancer (1) were included in the cohort. The approximately 15 enrolled patients, of whom approximately ten were men and 5 were women, were aged about 30 to 80 years and were diagnosed with TNM stage I to III disease. In total, sequencing yielded over 95 million productive TCRbeta reads, which works out to an average of about 4.2 million reads per sample. The study compared bulk TCRbeta repertoires between lung tumor tissue and matched distant non-tumor lung tissue from over 12 lung cancer patients. For each patient, one tumor sample and one normal lung sample were taken, giving some 33 paired specimens that underwent TCRbeta CDR3 sequencing.

As concerns this clonotype: Its antigen is still unknown. No much larger clonotype is one base removed from it; base qualities were not supplied.

V and J are truncated by 8 bases and 10 bases respectively, leaving an intervening sequence of 15 bases. The CDR3, from cysteine to phenylalanine, totals 12 residues. Only the CDR3 DNA is retained, 36 bases long and in frame from the first base. Sequences SGHAT (CDR1) and FQNNGV (CDR2) are obtained from the germline V gene. Bulk unsorted tissue served as the source for RNA extraction, and RNA quality was assessed using a NanoDrop ND-1000 and an Agilent 2100. For the normal lung samples, distant non-tumor tissue was collected more than 3 cm away from the tumor edge. All donors had newly diagnosed lung cancer, had not received prior chemotherapy, and were admitted for thoracic surgery in China between August and November 2014. Anyone who had undergone radiotherapy or chemotherapy before, or who had another cancer at the same time, was left out of the study. Pieces of surgical tissue measuring about 1-2 cm3 were kept in RNAlater solution and stored at -80 degrees C until use.

What the research found in general, with its limitations: The cohort had only about 15 patients, and the authors noted that larger samples and more detailed clinical data are needed. TCR diversity was significantly higher in younger patients, and greater tumor TCR diversity was associated with shorter overall survival and shorter disease-free survival. Peripheral blood was not sequenced, so blood TCRbeta repertoires in these lung cancer patients were not examined. In normal lung, the top 100 clones accounted for a significantly larger cumulative share of the repertoire than in tumor tissue. Tumor tissue showed significantly greater TCR diversity (inverse Simpson) than normal lung tissue (about 400 vs 150, P = 0.0075, Mann-Whitney U test). The sequencing platform is not named in the methods, and unique molecular identifiers are not mentioned.

Libraries were prepared through multiplex PCR. TCRdb shows the sequencer as Illumina HiSeq 2500. Following protocols modified from ARM-PCR, the researchers constructed TCRbeta libraries through three rounds of nested PCR with primers (Table S4). PCR products of 200-500 bp were gel-excised and purified with the QIAquick gel extraction kit before sequencing. The study's processing was this. Trimmomatic was used to clean the reads, FLASH was used to merge the reads into complete CDR3 sequences, and MiTCR was used to assign the reads to V(D)J germline segments. VDJtools was used to compute clonal diversity as the inverse Simpson's index. Productive reads were defined as in-frame sequences without a premature stop codon. The public reads were quality trimmed at Q25 with fastp and then assembled into clones with MiXCR by TCRdb, keeping productive beta chains. Each entry is one CDR3 protein sequence, shown with its most common DNA and genes. What appears here as the V and J calls and clone size reflects TCRdb's work, not the paper's. This sample lists 80,000 to 130,000 distinct CDR3 sequences; 60% to 80% were detected once. Approximately 18% of the sample belongs to the ten largest clones.

The V and J segments used are TRBV11-2 and TRBJ2-1; the D gene is unclear. The clonotype was recovered from a young man with non-small cell lung cancer. The sample consisted of distant non-tumor lung tissue. The CDR3 region reads CASGLGLPEQFF. The DNA sequence is as follows: TGTGCCAGCGGATTAGGCCTCCCAGAGCAGTTCTTC.